Below, 29 T cell receptor beta chains from the same sample are listed, as sequenced in a study of T-cell reconstitution after alpha-beta-depleted transplantation in children. Preparing the TCRbeta library involved the use of unique molecular identifiers. TCRdb recomputed calls from the PCR reads with MiXCR, one row per CDR3 protein. The sample carries some 400,000 distinct CDR3 sequences, around 21% recorded once. Specimen: PBMCs from the stem cell graft donor, collected from the stem cell graft. These receptors all come from a human donor who donated a stem cell graft to a child with acute myeloid leukemia.

In this sample, this clonotype turned up a few times. This chain connects TRBV28 to TRBJ2-7; no definite D call. The V gene lost 2 bases and the J gene lost 4 bases, with 12 bases spanning the gap. The CDR3 loop spans 14 amino acids. CDR1 MDHEN and CDR2 SYDVKM come from the germline V gene. DNA for the CDR3: TGTGCCAGCAGTTTAGGAGTTCTACCTTACGAGCAGTACTTC. Residues: CASSLGVLPYEQYF.

This clonotype was counted between two and nine times. The rearrangement links TRBV5-1 to TRBJ2-2; 7 bases are shared with TRBD2. From germline, CDR1 is SGHRS and CDR2 YFSETQ. This CDR3 comprises 15 residues. V was clipped by 0 bases and J by 4 bases; unmatched bases: 3. The CDR3 reads CASSLELASTGELFF. In DNA, the CDR3 is TGCGCCAGCAGCTTGGAACTAGCGAGCACCGGGGAGCTGTTTTTT. The entire variable domain, with the rest obtained from reference TRBV5-1 and TRBJ2-2, is as follows: KAGVTQTPRYLIKTRGQQVTLSCSPISGHRSVSWYQQTPGQGLQFLFEYFSETQRNKGNFPGRFSGRQFSNSRSEMNVSTLELGDSALYLCASSLELASTGELFFGEGSRLTVL.

This clonotype was seen more than once but under ten times. The V call is TRBV27, the J call TRBJ2-7; D gene ambiguous. Per the germline V gene, CDR1 is MNHEY and CDR2 is SMNVEV (reference sequence). The CDR3 sequence is 11 residues long. V shed 8 bases and J shed 6 bases, with 11 bases lying between them. The CDR3 DNA follows: TGTGCCAGCCAGTTGGGTCGCGAGCAGTACTTC. Its translation is CASQLGREQYF.

This rearrangement joins TRBV12-3 or TRBV12-4 to TRBJ2-1; a weak D match, TRBD1 (5 bases). Trimming cost V 5 bases and J 6 bases, with 23 bases left between them. The CDR3 consists of 17 residues. The CDR3 DNA follows: TGTGCCAGCAGTCTCCCAGGGTATCTGGGGAAGGGCAATGAGCAGTTCTTC. This gives the protein CASSLPGYLGKGNEQFF.

The V and J genes are TRBV28 and TRBJ2-5; no clear D gene. Trimming cost V 3 bases and J 7 bases, with 12 bases left between them. CDR3 size: 13 residues. Looked up from germline, CDR1 is MDHEN and CDR2 is SYDVKM. CDR3 protein: CASSLGGGRTQYF. The CDR3 coding sequence is TGTGCCAGCAGTTTGGGCGGTGGACGGACCCAGTACTTC.

This clonotype was seen repeatedly, ten times or more. The genes are TRBV25-1 and TRBJ2-1; 8 nucleotides agree with TRBD2. J lost 3 bases, V lost 4 bases, and 11 bases had no gene match. Germline-derived CDR1 and CDR2 are MGHDK and SYGVNS. The CDR3 is 17 amino acids. The CDR3 protein is CASSVPQGAGDYNEQFF. The CDR3 DNA reads as TGTGCCAGCAGTGTCCCACAAGGAGCGGGAGACTACAATGAGCAGTTCTTC.

The chain links TRBV5-1 to TRBJ2-3; D not certain. The CDR3 is 14 residues long. Per germline, CDR1 SGHRS and CDR2 YFSETQ. The ends were cut back, 0 bases at V and 1 base at J, with 6 bases in the middle. The CDR3 here is CASSLAYGTDTQYF. CDR3 coding DNA: TGCGCCAGCAGCTTGGCCTATGGCACAGATACGCAGTATTTT.

This rearrangement joins TRBV7-9 to TRBJ1-1; D is uncertain. CDR1 is SEHNR and CDR2 is FQNEAQ in the germline V gene (reference sequence). The CDR3 loop spans 11 amino acids. With 4 bases removed from V and 6 bases from J, the gap between germline ends came to 6 bases. The CDR3: CASSWASEAFF. The CDR3 nucleotides are TGTGCCAGCAGCTGGGCCTCTGAAGCTTTCTTT.

This clonotype was counted at least ten times. The chain couples TRBV12-3 or TRBV12-4 to TRBJ2-2; D is uncertain. The CDR3 runs 18 residues. Trimming left V 8 bases short and J 0 bases short, with 22 bases between. CDR3 nucleotide sequence: TGTGCCAGCCAGTCAACAATTGGCTCGCAGGCGAACACCGGGGAGCTGTTTTTT. Its protein is CASQSTIGSQANTGELFF.

The gene calls are TRBV12-3 or TRBV12-4 and TRBJ2-2; tentatively, D is TRBD2 (5 bases). CDR3 length: 15 residues. Trimming took off 1 base at V and 3 bases at J, with 9 bases between the two ends. The CDR3: CASSLGGEYTGELFF. CDR3 coding DNA: TGTGCCAGCAGTTTAGGGGGAGAGTACACCGGGGAGCTGTTTTTT.

In this sample, this clonotype turned up many times. The chain links TRBV20-1 to TRBJ2-5; 7 positions match TRBD2. The germline V gene has CDR1 DFQATT and CDR2 SNEGSKA (reference sequence). J was trimmed by 2 bases and V by 5 bases; bases with no gene match: 5. There are 13 residues in the CDR3. As DNA, the CDR3 is TGCAGTGCTCAATACGGGGGGCAAGAGACCCAGTACTTC. Amino acids: CSAQYGGQETQYF.

This clonotype appeared a few times. Here the CDR3 DNA reads TGTGCCATCAGTGAATCAGGGGGCGGTGGCACAGATACGCAGTATTTT. This encodes CAISESGGGGTDTQYF. V usage is TRBV10-3 and J usage is TRBJ2-3, with 8 bases aligning to TRBD1. This CDR3 is built from 16 residues. CDR1 ENHRY and CDR2 SYGVKD come from the germline V gene. V lost 3 bases to trimming and J lost 1 base; unmatched junction nucleotides: 6.

V is TRBV29-1 and J is TRBJ2-2, with 11 positions matching TRBD2. Germline trimming cut 7 bases from V and 4 bases from J; bases unmatched to any gene: 5. CDR3 length: 14 amino acids. Per the germline V gene, CDR1 is SQVTM and CDR2 is ANQGSEA. The CDR3 coding sequence is TGCAGCGGTAGACTAGCGGGGCCCACCGGGGAGCTGTTTTTT. This gives the protein CSGRLAGPTGELFF.

The chain carries TRBV4-1 and TRBJ1-4; the D gene is possibly TRBD1 (6 bases). The V and J ends lost 4 bases and 5 bases respectively, with 11 bases between them. Per the germline V gene, CDR1 is MGHRA and CDR2 is YSYEKL. CDR3 length: 14 amino acids. DNA of the CDR3: TGCGCCAGCAGCCCCTGGACAGCAAATGAAAAACTGTTTTTT. It is translated as CASSPWTANEKLFF.

This clonotype appeared many times. The chain is built from TRBV29-1 and TRBJ2-7; 9 bases align to TRBD1. From germline, CDR1 is SQVTM and CDR2 ANQGSEA. The CDR3 is made up of 15 amino acids. Trimming took 6 bases from V and 4 from J; bases not matched to a gene: 13. CDR3 protein: CSVAINRDRVYEQYF. In DNA, the CDR3 is TGCAGCGTGGCCATAAATCGGGACAGGGTATACGAGCAGTACTTC.

Only a few counts were recorded for this clonotype. The V gene is TRBV2, the J gene TRBJ2-1; the D is unclear. The CDR3 spans 13 residues. Per the germline V gene, CDR1 is SNHLY and CDR2 is FYNNEI. The V and J ends lost 1 base and 7 bases respectively, with 8 bases between them. CDR3 sequence reads: CASSEGRKNEQFF. CDR3 sequence (DNA): TGTGCCAGCAGTGAAGGCAGGAAAAATGAGCAGTTCTTC.

The V and J genes are TRBV2 and TRBJ2-1; no clear D. Germline assignment: CDR1 SNHLY and CDR2 FYNNEI. Trimming took off 3 bases at V and 1 base at J, with 7 bases between the two ends. CDR3 length: 14 residues. The DNA for the CDR3 is TGTGCCAGCAGTGACTGGACGTCCTACAATGAGCAGTTCTTC. Translated, it gives CASSDWTSYNEQFF.

The V gene is TRBV3-1, the J gene TRBJ2-2, with TRBD2 identical over 13 bases. The germline gives CDR1 LGHDT, CDR2 YNNKEL (reference sequence). The length of the CDR3 is 16 residues. With V trimmed by 2 bases and J by 5 bases, 2 bases remained unmatched. This CDR3 reads CASSQLLAGGTGELFF. The CDR3 DNA follows: TGTGCCAGCAGCCAACTACTAGCGGGAGGGACCGGGGAGCTGTTTTTT.

This clonotype has a handful of counts. The genes are TRBV25-1 and TRBJ2-2; 10 bases agree with TRBD2. The V gene end was trimmed by 5 bases and the J gene end by 1 base; junction bases not matched to a gene: 4. The CDR3 totals 16 residues. CDR1 and CDR2 from the germline V gene are MGHDK and SYGVNS. CDR3 DNA sequence: TGTGCCAGCAGTAAAACTAGCGGGGTGAACACCGGGGAGCTGTTTTTT. It is translated as CASSKTSGVNTGELFF.

The chain employs TRBV12-3 or TRBV12-4 and TRBJ2-2; no clear D gene. CDR3 length equals 17 residues. Trimming cost V 3 bases and J 0 bases, with 14 bases left between them. The CDR3, as DNA: TGTGCCAGCAGTTTCAGGCAGAGGCTCTCGAACACCGGGGAGCTGTTTTTT. Protein product: CASSFRQRLSNTGELFF.

The chain recombines TRBV4-1 with TRBJ2-6; 7 bases line up with TRBD1. V trimming: 1 base; J trimming: 1 base; junction bases outside the gene matches: 10. This CDR3 is 19 amino acids long. The germline gives CDR1 MGHRA, CDR2 YSYEKL. CDR3 nucleotides: TGCGCCAGCAGCCAAGGGTATTTAGCAGGGGGTTCTGGGGCCAACGTCCTGACTTTC. It translates to CASSQGYLAGGSGANVLTF.

This clonotype turned up a few times. J is TRBJ2-5 and V is TRBV5-1, with 8 bases lining up with TRBD2. V lost 4 bases and J lost 5; bases outside the gene matches: 10. Germline V gene lookup returns CDR1 SGHRS and CDR2 YFSETQ. The CDR3 covers 15 residues. In nucleotides, the CDR3 is TGCGCCAGCAGCCAGCCGGGACTAGGGACGGAGACCCAGTACTTC. It codes for CASSQPGLGTETQYF.

This clonotype was counted only a few times. The CDR3 bases are TGTGCCAGCAGCCCCATACCGGTCTACGAGCAGTACTTC. The encoded protein is CASSPIPVYEQYF. This chain connects TRBV7-9 to TRBJ2-7, with no clear D. Between the trimmed V and J ends, which lost 5 bases and 3 bases, there was a span of 11 bases. The CDR3 contains 13 residues. Germline V gene sequence: CDR1 SEHNR, CDR2 FQNEAQ (reference sequence).

This chain uses TRBV6-2 or TRBV6-3 with TRBJ2-4, with no clear D. The CDR3 length is 12 residues. The V and J ends lost 5 bases and 13 bases respectively, with 15 bases between them. Germline-derived CDR1 and CDR2 are MNHEY and SVGEGT. CDR3 nucleotide sequence: TGTGCCAGCAGTCCCATCCCCCTCGAACAGTACTTC. It specifies CASSPIPLEQYF.

This clonotype was observed a handful of times. CDR3 in DNA: TGCGCCAGCAGCCAAGAAACCGCGGCGAGCACAGATACGCAGTATTTT. Encoded protein: CASSQETAASTDTQYF. This chain uses TRBV4-3 with TRBJ2-3; the D is unclear. CDR1 and CDR2 from the germline V gene are LGHNA and YSLEER. The V gene lost 0 bases and the J gene lost 0 bases, with 10 bases spanning the gap. The CDR3 covers 16 residues.

This clonotype was picked up a small number of times. The chain joins TRBV12-3 or TRBV12-4 to TRBJ2-1; D unclear. This CDR3 comprises 12 residues. With 3 bases removed from V and 10 bases from J, the gap between germline ends came to 10 bases. CDR3 sequence reads: CASSFGIGEQFF. DNA for the CDR3: TGTGCCAGCAGTTTCGGTATAGGAGAGCAGTTCTTC.

This chain links TRBV7-7 with TRBJ2-5; 9 nucleotides match TRBD1. CDR3 length equals 15 residues. V lost 5 bases to trimming and J lost 5 bases; unmatched junction nucleotides: 9. Germline CDR1 SSHAT, CDR2 FNYEAQ (reference sequence). CDR3 sequence (DNA): TGTGCCAGCAGCCCCTTTGGGACAGGGTCGGAGACCCAGTACTTC. Translating gives CASSPFGTGSETQYF.

This chain uses TRBV5-1 with TRBJ2-3, with TRBD2 matching over 9 bases. Germline CDR1 and CDR2: SGHRS and YFSETQ. V shed 1 base and J 6 bases; nucleotides not matched to a gene: 3. This CDR3 contains 14 residues. The CDR3 region is CASSLRTSDDTQYF. The CDR3 bases are TGCGCCAGCAGCTTGAGGACTAGCGACGATACGCAGTATTTT.

This clonotype was counted between two and nine times. The gene calls are TRBV7-9 and TRBJ2-1, with 8 bases lining up with TRBD2. The CDR3 covers 15 residues. J gave up 6 bases and V 2 bases, and 6 bases lay outside the gene matches. Germline V lookup: CDR1 SEHNR, CDR2 FQNEAQ (reference sequence). CDR3 DNA sequence: TGTGCCAGCAGCTTAACCACTAGCGGAAGCAATGAGCAGTTCTTC. Protein: CASSLTTSGSNEQFF.